This T cell receptor beta chain is from a study of chemoradiotherapy in HPV16-positive cancers. Study-wide background: Candidate HPV-specific clones and shared TCR motifs came from two HPV16-positive patients.

Comment on this clone: Its antigen remains unidentified.

The V segment lost 4 bases and the J segment 12 bases; nucleotides outside the gene matches: 8. The CDR3 has 15 residues. Germline CDR1 reads SGHRS; CDR2 reads YFSETQ. Sequencing used immunoSEQ multiplex PCR; TCRdb keeps in-frame clones, though not all of them. The sample includes some 6,000 clones, around 80% of them seen just once. Repertoires were sampled repeatedly during chemoradiotherapy. Study-level points and caveats: Non-HPV-specific T cells did not expand in tumors during treatment, whereas candidate HPV-specific clones and E7-related motifs did.

The receptor's source is a human donor with HPV-associated anogenital cancer. The material was tumor tissue, obtained from a patient who underwent chemoradiotherapy. This sequence joins TRBV5-1 and TRBJ2-1; 15 bases are shared with TRBD2. The CDR3 DNA reads TGCGCCAGCAGCCTCGGGACTAGCGGGGGGCCCCCGCAGTTCTTC. It translates to CASSLGTSGGPPQFF.